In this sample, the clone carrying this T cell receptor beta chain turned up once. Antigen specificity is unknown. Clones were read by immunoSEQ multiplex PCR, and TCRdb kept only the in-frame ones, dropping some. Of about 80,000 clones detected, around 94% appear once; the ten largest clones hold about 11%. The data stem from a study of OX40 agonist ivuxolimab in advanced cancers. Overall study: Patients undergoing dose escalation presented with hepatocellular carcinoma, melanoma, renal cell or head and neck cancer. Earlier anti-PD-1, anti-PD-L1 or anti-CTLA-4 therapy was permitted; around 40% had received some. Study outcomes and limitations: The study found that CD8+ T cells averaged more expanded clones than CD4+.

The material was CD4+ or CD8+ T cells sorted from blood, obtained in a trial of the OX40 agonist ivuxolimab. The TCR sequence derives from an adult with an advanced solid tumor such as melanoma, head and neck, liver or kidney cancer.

The CDR3 DNA sequence: TGCGCCAGCAGCTTGGCCAGTGGTTACGAGCAGTACTTC. Amino acids: CASSLASGYEQYF. The chain joins TRBV5-1 to TRBJ2-7; the D is unclear. V gave up 0 bases and J gave up 4 bases, with 8 bases separating them. The CDR3 totals 13 residues. Germline V gene lookup returns CDR1 SGHRS and CDR2 YFSETQ.